This entry features one T cell receptor (beta chain) sequence. The sample is drawn from a study of T cell changes during pregnancy in multiple sclerosis. Data came from immunoSEQ multiplex PCR; TCRdb stores just in-frame clones and leaves some out. The table lists 55,000 to 70,000 clones, around 90% of them singletons. The CDR3 extends over 16 amino acids. The germline gives CDR1 MNHNS, CDR2 SASEGT. The V gene lost 4 bases and the J gene lost 2 bases, with 18 bases spanning the gap. The sample was CD4+ T cells from peripheral blood mononuclear cells, taken after pregnancy. The chain uses TRBV6-1 and TRBJ2-7, with D perhaps matching TRBD1 (6 bases). The sequence was collected from a female donor with multiple sclerosis, enrolled in a pregnancy study. For the CDR3, the DNA is TGTGCCAGCAGTGCAGCCTCCAGGGGCGTCGCCTACGAGCAGTACTTC. It specifies CASSAASRGVAYEQYF.